These 8 T cell receptor beta chains were all obtained from the same sample, sequenced in a study of CD8 T cells in Susac syndrome. cDNA came from about 0.5 to 1 ug RNA primed by random hexamers. TCRdb ran MiXCR on the immunoSEQ multiplex PCR reads and lists one entry per CDR3 protein. Of about 47,000 distinct CDR3 sequences listed, 85% to 95% are singletons. Material: CD8+ T cells from PBMCs. Receptor source: a human donor in good health.

The chain has TRBV4-1 and TRBJ2-7, with D possibly TRBD1 on 6 matching bases. The germline gives CDR1 MGHRA, CDR2 YSYEKL. This CDR3 spans 15 amino acids. The V gene lost 4 bases and the J gene lost 2 bases, with 15 bases spanning the gap. The CDR3 sequence is CASSRAGTPTYEQYF. The CDR3 nucleotides read TGCGCCAGCAGCCGAGCCGGGACACCGACCTACGAGCAGTACTTC.

The chain employs TRBV4-1 and TRBJ1-1; D is unresolved. Germline CDR1 MGHRA, CDR2 YSYEKL. The V end lost 2 bases, the J end lost 4 bases, and 14 bases lay between the germline ends. There are 15 residues in the CDR3. In DNA, the CDR3 is TGCGCCAGCAGCCAAAGTTGGGGAACCATCACTGAAGCTTTCTTT. Its protein is CASSQSWGTITEAFF.

The chain recombines TRBV10-3 with TRBJ2-1, with a tentative D call TRBD2 (6 bases). V gave up 3 bases and J gave up 2 bases, with 23 bases separating them. The CDR3 has 19 residues. The germline CDR1 and CDR2 sequences are ENHRY and SYGVKD. This CDR3 reads CAISDPELRLGDPYNEQFF. CDR3 nucleotides: TGTGCCATCAGTGATCCCGAACTCAGACTAGGGGACCCCTACAATGAGCAGTTCTTC.

The V and J genes are TRBV19 and TRBJ1-1; 9 bases line up with TRBD1. With 5 bases clipped from V and 4 bases from J, the junction kept 11 bases outside the gene matches. The CDR3 spans 16 residues. Germline V gene sequence: CDR1 LNHDA, CDR2 SQIVND (reference sequence). CDR3 in amino acids: CASSARDRVESTEAFF. The CDR3 DNA is TGTGCCAGTAGTGCCCGGGACAGGGTTGAGAGCACTGAAGCTTTCTTT.

This chain's CDR3 is CASSLREWNEAFF. The CDR3, as DNA: TGTGCCAGCAGTCTCAGGGAATGGAATGAAGCTTTCTTT. The gene calls are TRBV6-2 or TRBV6-3 and TRBJ1-1; the D gene is possibly TRBD1 (5 bases). CDR1 and CDR2 (germline): MNHEY, SVGEGT. CDR3 length equals 13 residues. V gave up 5 bases and J gave up 7 bases, with 14 bases separating them.

The chain is built from TRBV19 and TRBJ2-7; 7 bases align to TRBD1. The CDR3 runs 16 residues. Germline CDR1 LNHDA, CDR2 SQIVND (reference sequence). V was pared by 7 bases and J by 6 bases, with 18 bases of the junction left unmatched. The CDR3 spells CASKPAQGDLEGEQYF. The CDR3 DNA is TGTGCCAGTAAACCCGCCCAGGGGGACCTTGAAGGCGAGCAGTACTTC. The full variable domain, its missing parts supplied by reference TRBV19 and TRBJ2-7, is DGGITQSPKYLFRKEGQNVTLSCEQNLNHDAMYWYRQDPGQGLRLIYYSQIVNDFQKGDIAEGYSVSREKKESFPLTVTSAQKNPTAFYLCASKPAQGDLEGEQYFGPGTRLTVT.

V usage is TRBV5-8 and J usage is TRBJ2-7; tentative D call: TRBD2 (5 bases). This CDR3 is built from 15 residues. Trimming removed 4 bases from V and 3 bases from J, with 17 bases in between. Germline CDR1 reads SGHTS; CDR2 reads YDEGEE. The CDR3 spells CASSLMDSTNYEQYF. The CDR3 nucleotides read TGTGCCAGCAGCCTAATGGACTCGACGAACTACGAGCAGTACTTC.

The V call is TRBV7-9, the J call TRBJ2-1; D not resolved. Trimming stripped 8 bases from V and 8 bases from J, with 22 bases between. CDR3 length equals 15 residues. The germline V gene encodes CDR1 SEHNR and CDR2 FQNEAQ (reference sequence). The DNA for the CDR3 is TGTGCCAGCGCGACCCCGCCAGGCCCTAAGGATGAGCAGTTCTTC. Translated: CASATPPGPKDEQFF. The full variable domain, with the rest looked up from reference TRBV7-9 and TRBJ2-1, is DTGVSQNPRHKITKRGQNVTFRCDPISEHNRLYWYRQTLGQGPEFLTYFQNEAQLEKSRLLSDRFSAERPKGSFSTLEIQRTEQGDSAMYLCASATPPGPKDEQFFGPGTRLTVL.